A single T cell receptor beta chain is shown here with its context. The data derive from a study of blood T cell repertoires in COVID-19. Study at large: Both acute and convalescent COVID-19 samples were obtained from the United States, Italy and Spain.

The assay was immunoSEQ multiplex PCR, and TCRdb's table has in-frame clones only and misses some. Among about 180,000 clones listed, approximately 85% were seen once. Sample: peripheral blood. This TCR derives from a woman aged 80 or over with acute or convalescent COVID-19.

The CDR3 reads CASSLGTGDNSPLHF. Here the CDR3 DNA reads TGTGCCAGCAGCTTGGGGACAGGGGATAATTCACCCCTCCACTTT. J is TRBJ1-6 and V is TRBV5-5; 9 bases agree with TRBD1. Germline V gene data show CDR1 as SGHKS and CDR2 as YYEKEE (reference sequence). J lost 5 bases, V lost 0 bases, and 0 bases had no gene match. This CDR3 has 15 amino acids.